The 24 T cell receptor beta chains reported below all come from one sample, sequenced in a study of blood T cell repertoires in COVID-19. Some clones are missing from TCRdb's copy, which holds only in-frame ones; the method was immunoSEQ multiplex PCR. The table shows about 190,000 clones, with roughly 86% occurring only once. The sample taken for sequencing was peripheral blood. The receptors shown here come from a woman in her 70s with active or convalescent COVID-19.

The table lists this clone with a few counts. The V call is TRBV7-9, the J call TRBJ1-4; 8 bases are a match to TRBD1. The CDR3 loop spans 14 amino acids. With V trimmed by 5 bases and J by 3 bases, 2 bases remained unmatched. Looked up from germline, CDR1 is SEHNR and CDR2 is FQNEAQ (reference sequence). This chain's CDR3 is CASSLTGANEKLFF. The CDR3 DNA is TGTGCCAGCAGCCTGACAGGGGCTAATGAAAAACTGTTTTTT.

The chain recombines TRBV27 with TRBJ2-7; D may be TRBD2 (6 bases). V was pared by 4 bases and J by 6 bases, with 10 bases between. Germline loops: CDR1 MNHEY, CDR2 SMNVEV (reference sequence). CDR3 length: 12 residues. CDR3 in DNA: TGTGCCAGCAGTTGGCGGAGGGGCGAGCAGTACTTC. Translating it yields CASSWRRGEQYF.

The rearrangement uses TRBV6-5 and TRBJ1-4; D may be TRBD1 (6 bases). The ends were cut back, 8 bases at V and 5 bases at J, with 12 bases in the middle. The germline V gene has CDR1 MNHEY and CDR2 SVGAGI. CDR3 size: 13 residues. CDR3 coding DNA: TGTGCCAGCCGGACAGCCTGGAATGAAAAACTGTTTTTT. This translates into CASRTAWNEKLFF.

This clone was picked up a small number of times. This chain joins TRBV12-5 and TRBJ2-3; the D is unclear. This CDR3 contains 14 residues. Germline-derived CDR1 and CDR2 are LGHNT and FRNRAP. V lost 1 base and J lost 4, with 9 bases in between. CDR3 nucleotide sequence: TGTGCTAGTGGTTTGGGAGTAGAGGCAGATACGCAGTATTTT. The encoded protein is CASGLGVEADTQYF. The variable domain in full, completed from reference TRBV12-5 and TRBJ2-3, reads DARVTQTPRHKVTEMGQEVTMRCQPILGHNTVFWYRQTMMQGLELLAYFRNRAPLDDSGMPKDRFSAEMPDATLATLKIQPSEPRDSAVYFCASGLGVEADTQYFGPGTRLTVL.

The V call is TRBV10-2, the J call TRBJ2-5; 13 bases agree with TRBD2. Germline loops: CDR1 WSHSY, CDR2 SAAADI. This CDR3 region has 18 residues. V shed 3 bases and J 0 bases; nucleotides not matched to a gene: 7. CDR3 region: CASSDPTSGRGYQETQYF. CDR3 DNA sequence: TGCGCCAGCAGTGATCCCACTAGCGGGAGGGGGTACCAAGAGACCCAGTACTTC.

This chain uses TRBV7-9 with TRBJ1-4; D gene uncertain. The V and J ends lost 5 bases and 8 bases respectively, with 9 bases between them. Germline loops: CDR1 SEHNR, CDR2 FQNEAQ (reference sequence). The CDR3 is made up of 12 amino acids. CDR3 nucleotides: TGTGCCAGCAGCCCCAGTTCGGAAAAACTGTTTTTT. This codes for CASSPSSEKLFF.

The chain couples TRBV5-1 to TRBJ2-3, with D tentatively TRBD2 (6 bases). The V end was cut by 3 bases, the J end by 6 bases, with 20 bases between. Germline V gene sequence: CDR1 SGHRS, CDR2 YFSETQ. The CDR3 covers 16 residues. CDR3 sequence reads: CASSSSARGRGDTQYF. The CDR3 bases are TGCGCCAGCAGCTCCTCGGCGCGGGGAAGGGGCGATACGCAGTATTTT.

The chain is built from TRBV19 and TRBJ2-7, with 7 bases lining up with TRBD1. J lost 0 bases, V lost 7 bases, and 9 bases had no gene match. Per germline, CDR1 LNHDA and CDR2 SQIVND (reference sequence). The CDR3 totals 15 residues. The CDR3 is CASTQTGKHSYEQYF. CDR3 nucleotides: TGTGCCAGTACCCAGACAGGGAAACACTCCTACGAGCAGTACTTC.

V gene TRBV28 combines with J gene TRBJ1-5, with a tentative D call TRBD1 (6 bases). V was cut by 6 bases and J by 7 bases, with 25 bases left in between. This CDR3 has 17 residues. Germline CDR1 MDHEN, CDR2 SYDVKM. This CDR3 reads CASSVLGRGGSGQPQHF. The CDR3 DNA sequence: TGTGCCAGCAGCGTCCTCGGAAGGGGGGGGTCTGGCCAGCCCCAGCATTTT.

This clone was counted a few times. The chain couples TRBV4-2 to TRBJ1-2; the D is unclear. The CDR3 sequence is 16 residues long. Germline assignment: CDR1 LGHNA and CDR2 YNFKEQ. V gave up 3 bases and J gave up 4 bases, with 18 bases separating them. For the CDR3, the DNA is TGTGCCAGCAGCCACCCACTCTATTCACGAGGCTATGGCTACACCTTC. This translates into CASSHPLYSRGYGYTF.

The genes are TRBV6-5 and TRBJ2-1, with 9 bases fitting TRBD2. This CDR3 is built from 13 residues. The V and J ends lost 6 bases and 11 bases, in that order; junction bases with no gene match: 8. Germline V gene sequence: CDR1 MNHEY, CDR2 SVGAGI. The CDR3 region is CASRVSGSYKQFF. CDR3 nucleotides: TGTGCCAGCAGGGTTAGCGGGAGCTATAAGCAGTTCTTC.

V usage is TRBV6-6 and J usage is TRBJ1-6; unclear D gene. The CDR3 length is 14 residues. Trimming removed 2 bases at V and 4 bases at J, with 6 bases between. CDR1 is MNHNY and CDR2 is SVGAGI in the germline V gene (reference sequence). CDR3 sequence reads: CASSYDMYNSPLHF. The CDR3 DNA reads TGTGCCAGCAGTTACGACATGTATAATTCACCCCTCCACTTT.

The chain uses TRBV24-1 and TRBJ1-2, with TRBD1 identical over 10 bases. The junction had 4 bases not matched to a gene; V was cut back by 4 bases and J by 0 bases. Germline assignment: CDR1 KGHDR and CDR2 SFDVKD. The CDR3 spans 16 residues. This chain's CDR3 is CATSEGQGVPNYGYTF. The CDR3 region has the DNA TGTGCCACCAGTGAAGGACAGGGGGTTCCTAACTATGGCTACACCTTC.

The V call is TRBV11-3, the J call TRBJ2-7; possibly TRBD2 for D (5 bases). V was cut by 6 bases and J by 1 base, with 10 bases left in between. Germline CDR1 is SGHNT and CDR2 is YENEEA. This CDR3 is 13 amino acids long. CDR3 amino acids: CASSRGRSYEQYF. The CDR3 bases are TGTGCCAGCAGTAGAGGGCGGTCCTACGAGCAGTACTTC.

The rearrangement uses TRBV6-5 and TRBJ2-7, with no clear D. The V end was cut by 0 bases, the J end by 5 bases, with 14 bases between. Germline-derived CDR1 and CDR2 are MNHEY and SVGAGI. This CDR3 region has 15 residues. The CDR3 DNA follows: TGTGCCAGCAGTTACTCAGAGTCGTCAGCGAACGAGCAGTACTTC. This codes for CASSYSESSANEQYF.

CDR3 bases: TGTGCCAGTAGTATTGAGTGGCGGGGGCCCGGCTATGGCTACACCTTC. Its protein is CASSIEWRGPGYGYTF. The chain links TRBV19 to TRBJ1-2; D might be TRBD1 (6 bases). V was cut by 3 bases and J by 4 bases, with 18 bases left in between. CDR3 length equals 16 residues. Germline lookup yields CDR1 LNHDA and CDR2 SQIVND (reference sequence).

The chain carries TRBV2 and TRBJ2-1, with D perhaps matching TRBD2 (5 bases). Germline values: CDR1 SNHLY, CDR2 FYNNEI. Trimming removed 6 bases at V and 7 bases at J, with 16 bases between. The CDR3 consists of 14 residues. This chain's CDR3 is CASRSSRGGNEQFF. The CDR3 coding sequence is TGTGCCAGCAGATCCTCCCGAGGCGGGAATGAGCAGTTCTTC. Full variable domain (outside the CDR3, taken from reference TRBV2 and TRBJ2-1): EPEVTQTPSHQVTQMGQEVILRCVPISNHLYFYWYRQILGQKVEFLVSFYNNEISEKSEIFDDQFSVERPDGSNFTLKIRSTKLEDSAMYFCASRSSRGGNEQFFGPGTRLTVL.

The CDR3 nucleotides read TGTGCCAGCAGTTTATTTGGGACTAGCGGGCCTAATCCCGATTCGGAGCAGTTCTTC. Translated, it gives CASSLFGTSGPNPDSEQFF. The J gene is TRBJ2-1, the V gene TRBV27; 12 nucleotides agree with TRBD2. There are 19 residues in the CDR3. The germline V gene encodes CDR1 MNHEY and CDR2 SMNVEV (reference sequence). The J segment lost 10 bases and the V segment lost 1 base, leaving 17 bases of the junction unmatched.

The chain joins TRBV28 to TRBJ2-7, with 7 bases fitting TRBD1. The ends lost 3 bases at V and 8 bases at J; junction bases unmatched: 4. The germline V gene has CDR1 MDHEN and CDR2 SYDVKM. The CDR3 is 12 residues long. DNA of the CDR3: TGTGCCAGCAGTTTCCGGACAGGCAAGCAGTACTTC. Amino acid sequence: CASSFRTGKQYF.

This clone came up a few times. The chain recombines TRBV6-6 with TRBJ2-5; TRBD1 might be the D (5 bases). V was trimmed by 4 bases and J by 1 base, leaving 10 bases between them. This CDR3 has 14 amino acids. The V gene's germline CDR1 is MNHNY and CDR2 SVGAGI (reference sequence). This CDR3 reads CASSSGHLQETQYF. The CDR3, as DNA: TGTGCCAGCAGTTCCGGACACCTCCAAGAGACCCAGTACTTC.

The gene calls are TRBV19 and TRBJ2-3, with 9 positions matching TRBD2. V was pared by 6 bases and J by 5 bases, with 15 bases of the junction left unmatched. CDR1 and CDR2 (germline): LNHDA, SQIVND (reference sequence). CDR3 length: 17 residues. The CDR3 spells CASSSSSGTSYGDTQYF. CDR3 sequence (DNA): TGTGCCAGTAGCTCGAGCTCCGGGACTAGCTACGGAGATACGCAGTATTTT. Using reference TRBV19 and TRBJ2-3 for the parts outside the CDR3, the full variable domain is DGGITQSPKYLFRKEGQNVTLSCEQNLNHDAMYWYRQDPGQGLRLIYYSQIVNDFQKGDIAEGYSVSREKKESFPLTVTSAQKNPTAFYLCASSSSSGTSYGDTQYFGPGTRLTVL.

The V and J genes are TRBV7-2 and TRBJ1-2, with D uncertain. V lost 1 base to trimming and J lost 8 bases, with 23 bases between them. CDR1 and CDR2 from the germline V gene are SGHTA and FQGNSA. The CDR3 sequence is 17 residues long. Written as DNA, the CDR3 is TGTGCCAGCAGCTTAGACTGGGTCGTATCATCAACGGGAGGCTACACCTTC. Translated, it gives CASSLDWVVSSTGGYTF.

The V call is TRBV9, the J call TRBJ2-1; TRBD1 agrees at 9 bases. The CDR3 has 17 amino acids. Looked up from germline, CDR1 is SGDLS and CDR2 is YYNGEE. Trimming at V came to 4 bases and at J to 5 bases, leaving 13 bases not matched to a gene. CDR3 nucleotides: TGTGCCAGCAGCCGGGACAGGGTTGTGGGGACCAACAATGAGCAGTTCTTC. Its translation is CASSRDRVVGTNNEQFF. The full variable domain, with the rest looked up from reference TRBV9 and TRBJ2-1, is DSGVTQTPKHLITATGQRVTLRCSPRSGDLSVYWYQQSLDQGLQFLIQYYNGEERAKGNILERFSAQQFPDLHSELNLSSLELGDSALYFCASSRDRVVGTNNEQFFGPGTRLTVL.

This clone was recorded once. The rearrangement uses TRBV5-1 and TRBJ2-2; 9 bases fit TRBD2. V was clipped by 5 bases and J by 6 bases; unmatched bases: 5. Germline CDR1 and CDR2: SGHRS and YFSETQ. This CDR3 has 14 amino acids. In DNA form, the CDR3 reads TGCGCCAGCAGTTTTATAGCGGGAGCCGGGGAGCTGTTTTTT. It specifies CASSFIAGAGELFF.